In this sample, the clone carrying this T cell receptor beta chain turned up many times. Its antigen is undetermined. Library construction for TCR beta used iRepertoire HTBI primers and Arm-PCR of CDR3 regions. TCRdb reprocessed the multiplex PCR reads via MiXCR and lists one record per CDR3 protein. The data hold roughly 610,000 distinct CDR3 sequences, with roughly 16% observed a single time. CDR3 size: 17 residues. Trimming removed 5 bases from V and 7 bases from J; junction bases left unmatched: 12. The germline gives CDR1 MDHEN, CDR2 SYDVKM. This entry comes from a study of regulatory T cells in long-lasting Graves disease. Study in general: Antithyroid drugs had been taken under 3 months by newly diagnosed Graves' patients.

Noted time point: newly diagnosed GD, antithyroid drugs for less than 3 months. Isolated PBMC RNA provided the starting material for the TCR library. Study-wide findings and caveats: Persistent disease showed a preference for TRBV28, TRBJ1-2 and TRBJ2-5.

The sample was also linked to a second study, of T cells in Graves' hyperthyroidism and ophthalmopathy.

The receptor was derived from a young woman with Graves disease. The rearrangement joins TRBV28 to TRBJ2-1; 12 nucleotides agree with TRBD2. Material: peripheral blood mononuclear cells (PBMCs), obtained at new diagnosis, from a patient treated with antithyroid drugs. The chain's CDR3 is CASSLPLTSGRGNEQFF. CDR3 DNA sequence: TGTGCCAGCAGTCTACCTTTGACTAGCGGGAGAGGAAATGAGCAGTTCTTC.